These T cell receptor beta chains were read from a single sample in a study of CD8 T cells in ankylosing spondylitis. TCRdb re-analysed the 5' RACE reads in MiXCR, keeping a single row per CDR3 protein. The sample consists of about 750,000 distinct CDR3 sequences, roughly 19% of them appearing once. Input material: blood, either unsorted or a sorted T cell fraction (not recorded which). The receptors here all came from a male donor with ankylosing spondylitis. Each CDR3 is given with its conserved first and last residue. Each record gives: CDR3 protein, CDR3 DNA, D gene, V gene, clone size, J gene. The D gene is left open where the match is weak. Expanded clones are given a class, and other clones once, few, many or no size at all.

CASSLGQGGAEAFF | TGTGCCAGCAGCTTAGGACAGGGAGGGGCTGAAGCTTTCTTT | TRBD1 | TRBV7-8 | few | TRBJ1-1
CASSLGASPPYEQYF | TGTGCCAGCAGCTTGGGAGCATCTCCGCCCTACGAGCAGTACTTC | - | TRBV7-9 | few | TRBJ2-7
CASSLIQQGDTEAFF | TGTGCCAGCAGCTTAATACAACAGGGGGACACTGAAGCTTTCTTT | TRBD1 | TRBV7-8 | many | TRBJ1-1
CASSDLAGYTDTQYF | TGTGCCAGCAGTGACCTAGCGGGGTACACAGATACGCAGTATTTT | TRBD2 | TRBV2 | few | TRBJ2-3
CASSLLEGSGLDTQYF | TGTGCCAGCAGCTTACTGGAGGGATCCGGGCTAGATACGCAGTATTTT | - | TRBV7-9 | few | TRBJ2-3
CASSPHPDTGNTIYF | TGTGCCAGCAGTCCCCACCCAGACACTGGAAACACCATATATTTT | - | TRBV27 | - | TRBJ1-3
CASSSGLAGRRDTQYF | TGTGCCAGCAGCTCGGGACTAGCGGGGAGGAGGGATACGCAGTATTTT | TRBD2 | TRBV7-3 | few | TRBJ2-3
CASSLGTEVTYEQYF | TGCGCCAGCAGCTTGGGGACAGAAGTCACCTACGAGCAGTACTTC | - | TRBV5-1 | few | TRBJ2-7
CASRGQLYTEAFF | TGTGCCAGCCGGGGACAGCTGTACACTGAAGCTTTCTTT | TRBD1 | TRBV27 | - | TRBJ1-1
CSASRSGPNTEAFF | TGCAGTGCTTCCCGATCAGGGCCGAACACTGAAGCTTTCTTT | - | TRBV20-1 | - | TRBJ1-1
CASAQGTGELFF | TGTGCCAGCGCCCAGGGTACCGGGGAGCTGTTTTTT | - | TRBV12-3/TRBV12-4 | many | TRBJ2-2
CASSPGTGARGYTF | TGCGCCAGCAGCCCCGGGACAGGGGCGCGGGGCTACACCTTC | TRBD1 | TRBV5-1 | - | TRBJ1-2
CSASNPGRDQPQHF | TGCAGTGCTAGCAACCCGGGGCGCGATCAGCCCCAGCATTTT | - | TRBV20-1 | - | TRBJ1-5
CASSWGQGLPGQPQHF | TGTGCCAGCAGTTGGGGACAGGGGCTTCCCGGTCAGCCCCAGCATTTT | TRBD1 | TRBV12-3/TRBV12-4 | - | TRBJ1-5
CASSQDLLLGELTGELFF | TGTGCCAGCAGCCAAGATCTACTTTTAGGCGAACTGACCGGGGAGCTGTTTTTT | - | TRBV14 | few | TRBJ2-2
CASNPGGAQPQHF | TGTGCCAGCAACCCTGGGGGGGCTCAGCCCCAGCATTTT | - | TRBV2 | few | TRBJ1-5